This TCR beta chain came from a study of response to subunit inactivated influenza vaccine. The germline CDR1 and CDR2 sequences are SGDLS and YYNGEE. This CDR3 has 13 amino acids. With 0 bases removed from V and 7 bases from J, the gap between germline ends came to 11 bases. TCRdb analysed the RT-PCR reads with MiXCR anew, one entry per CDR3 protein. Of roughly 700,000 distinct CDR3 sequences listed, around 16% are singletons. This sequence originates from a man between 50 and 59 years old who received an inactivated influenza vaccine. The chain combines TRBV9 with TRBJ2-7; D might be TRBD1 or TRBD2, each matching 5 bases. The sequenced sample was PBMCs from blood, obtained roughly 13 days after vaccination. The CDR3 nucleotides are TGTGCCAGCAGCGTAGGGGGGTCAAGGGAGCAGTACTTC. Its protein product is CASSVGGSREQYF. Full variable domain (missing parts from reference TRBV9 and TRBJ2-7): DSGVTQTPKHLITATGQRVTLRCSPRSGDLSVYWYQQSLDQGLQFLIQYYNGEERAKGNILERFSAQQFPDLHSELNLSSLELGDSALYFCASSVGGSREQYFGPGTRLTVT.